Below, 25 T cell receptor beta chains from the same sample are listed, as sequenced in a study of T cells in Graves' hyperthyroidism and ophthalmopathy (dated by TCRdb to about 2019). The method behind the library was multiplex PCR. The sequencing machine was an Illumina HiSeq 2000. The TCR beta CDR3 regions were amplified from RNA transcripts. For the first round of RT-PCR on the TCR CDR3, the HTBI primer set was used together with the Qiagen OneStep RT-PCR kit. TCRdb itself trimmed the public reads at Q25 with fastp, ran MiXCR and retained productive beta chains. Rows with a matching CDR3 protein are joined into one entry that keeps the most common DNA and genes. Across this sample there are nearly 600,000 distinct CDR3 sequences, with about 14% seen only once. In total, the top ten clones hold approximately 5.7% of the sample. The material sequenced was blood. The receptors were sampled from a woman aged 25 to 39 with Graves' hyperthyroidism that later progressed to Graves' ophthalmopathy.

This clonotype was seen repeatedly, ten times or more. This CDR3 is CASKGLAGTNEQFF. The CDR3 DNA follows: TGTGCCAGCAAAGGACTAGCGGGGACGAATGAGCAGTTCTTC. The chain couples TRBV11-3 to TRBJ2-1; the match to TRBD2 covers 12 bases. The CDR3 totals 14 residues. Trimming took 7 bases from V and 7 from J; bases not matched to a gene: 5. Germline V gene sequence: CDR1 SGHNT, CDR2 YENEEA.

This clonotype was observed a handful of times. This chain joins TRBV3-1 and TRBJ1-3; 7 bases are shared with TRBD1. This CDR3 is built from 16 residues. CDR1 LGHDT and CDR2 YNNKEL come from the germline V gene (reference sequence). V lost 0 bases to trimming and J lost 3 bases; unmatched junction nucleotides: 5. CDR3 DNA: TGTGCCAGCAGCCAAGACAGGGGGTTTTTTGGAAACACCATATATTTT. Translated: CASSQDRGFFGNTIYF.

V gene TRBV28 combines with J gene TRBJ1-4; no clear D. Germline CDR1 and CDR2: MDHEN and SYDVKM. V lost 2 bases and J 8 bases, leaving 9 bases between the germline ends. This CDR3 is built from 13 residues. The CDR3 protein is CASSLASPEKLFF. The CDR3 coding sequence is TGTGCCAGCAGTTTAGCCAGTCCCGAAAAACTGTTTTTT.

V and J are TRBV20-1 and TRBJ1-2; the match to TRBD1 covers 7 bases. CDR1 is DFQATT, CDR2 SNEGSKA, per germline (reference sequence). Trimming cost V 6 bases and J 4 bases; bases outside gene matches: 8. This CDR3 has 13 amino acids. The CDR3 DNA reads as TGCAGTGCCGGACTGACAGGGATCTATGGCTACACCTTC. Translated: CSAGLTGIYGYTF.

This chain links TRBV27 with TRBJ1-5; 7 bases align to TRBD1. V trimming: 4 bases; J trimming: 3 bases; junction bases outside the gene matches: 3. This CDR3 comprises 14 residues. Germline CDR1 is MNHEY and CDR2 is SMNVEV (reference sequence). The CDR3 loop reads CASSSRGTNQPQHF. In DNA form, the CDR3 reads TGTGCCAGCAGTTCCAGGGGGACCAATCAGCCCCAGCATTTT.

This clonotype occurred many times. The V gene is TRBV12-3 or TRBV12-4, the J gene TRBJ2-5, with TRBD2 matching over 8 bases. V was pared by 5 bases and J by 4 bases, with 9 bases of the junction left unmatched. This CDR3 is built from 15 residues. The CDR3 DNA is TGTGCCAGCAGTCTCTACCTCGGGAGGGGAGAGACCCAGTACTTC. Translated, it gives CASSLYLGRGETQYF.

This clonotype was detected many times. This chain connects TRBV5-1 to TRBJ1-6; 9 bases fit TRBD1. Germline CDR1 and CDR2: SGHRS and YFSETQ. V dropped 0 bases and J dropped 2; count of bases not matched to a gene: 3. This CDR3 has 17 residues. CDR3 sequence: CASSLVGQGPYNSPLHF. The CDR3, as DNA: TGCGCCAGCAGCTTGGTGGGACAGGGTCCCTATAATTCACCCCTCCACTTT.

This clonotype has just a few counts. The chain employs TRBV20-1 and TRBJ2-2; 9 positions match TRBD1. The CDR3 contains 13 residues. Trimming at V came to 5 bases and at J to 6 bases, leaving 4 bases not matched to a gene. Per the germline V gene, CDR1 is DFQATT and CDR2 is SNEGSKA (reference sequence). In nucleotides, the CDR3 is TGCAGTGCTTGGGACAGGGAAGCCGGGGAGCTGTTTTTT. Protein: CSAWDREAGELFF.

This clonotype was seen more than once but under ten times. The chain uses TRBV4-3 and TRBJ2-7; 11 bases agree with TRBD1. The CDR3 covers 14 residues. Germline V CDR1 and CDR2: LGHNA, YSLEER. V gave up 1 base and J gave up 5 bases; unmatched junction bases: 1. DNA for the CDR3: TGCGCCAGCAGCCAAGGGGACAGGGGGGACGAGCAGTACTTC. It yields the protein CASSQGDRGDEQYF.

The chain combines TRBV20-1 with TRBJ1-2; 7 bases line up with TRBD1. The CDR3 runs to 14 residues. The germline V gene encodes CDR1 DFQATT and CDR2 SNEGSKA (reference sequence). Trimming at V came to 6 bases and at J to 0 bases, leaving 7 bases not matched to a gene. This CDR3 is CSAGGQLTNYGYTF. Here the CDR3 DNA reads TGCAGTGCGGGGGGACAGCTCACTAACTATGGCTACACCTTC.

This clonotype was recorded many times. The gene calls are TRBV7-2 and TRBJ1-6, with a weak D call TRBD1 (5 bases). V was pared by 5 bases and J by 10 bases, with 18 bases between. Germline CDR1 reads SGHTA; CDR2 reads FQGNSA. The CDR3 is 15 amino acids. The CDR3 protein is CASSERDGLGSPLHF. In nucleotides, the CDR3 is TGTGCCAGCAGCGAACGGGACGGCCTGGGGTCACCCCTCCACTTT.

This clonotype was observed many times. This chain uses TRBV29-1 with TRBJ1-1, with a weak D call TRBD1 (6 bases). This CDR3 region has 13 residues. Germline CDR1 and CDR2: SQVTM and ANQGSEA. The germline V and J ends were trimmed by 4 bases and 3 bases, with 12 bases remaining between them. CDR3 amino acids: CSVARSGDTEAFF. CDR3 in DNA: TGCAGCGTTGCGAGGTCAGGGGACACTGAAGCTTTCTTT. Filled out from reference TRBV29-1 and TRBJ1-1, the complete variable domain reads SAVISQKPSRDICQRGTSLTIQCQVDSQVTMMFWYRQQPGQSLTLIATANQGSEATYESGFVIDKFPISRPNLTFSTLTVSNMSPEDSSIYLCSVARSGDTEAFFGQGTRLTVV.

Ten or more counts support this clonotype. This chain uses TRBV5-6 with TRBJ2-3, with 11 bases lining up with TRBD2. V lost 4 bases to trimming and J lost 0 bases; unmatched junction nucleotides: 7. The germline V gene encodes CDR1 SGHDT and CDR2 YYEEEE. The CDR3 runs to 17 residues. CDR3 DNA sequence: TGTGCCAGCAGCACTGCACTAGCGGGAGTGAGCACAGATACGCAGTATTTT. This encodes CASSTALAGVSTDTQYF.

This clonotype was counted ten times or more. The chain links TRBV7-9 to TRBJ2-5, with D hard to call. Deletions cut 3 bases from V and 0 bases from J, with 5 bases between. The CDR3 consists of 13 residues. Germline V gene lookup returns CDR1 SEHNR and CDR2 FQNEAQ (reference sequence). The DNA for the CDR3 is TGTGCCAGCAGCTTTAGTTACCAAGAGACCCAGTACTTC. It translates to CASSFSYQETQYF.

The chain joins TRBV19 to TRBJ1-1; 8 bases align to TRBD1. Germline loops: CDR1 LNHDA, CDR2 SQIVND (reference sequence). V shed 6 bases and J 4 bases; nucleotides not matched to a gene: 10. This CDR3 has 15 amino acids. This CDR3 is CASRTRQGIRTEAFF. DNA of the CDR3: TGTGCCAGTAGGACGCGACAGGGGATTCGCACTGAAGCTTTCTTT.

Comment on this clonotype: Being one base from a much bigger clone, this may be a read error. The chain links TRBV7-2 to TRBJ2-5; possibly TRBD1 or TRBD2 for D (5 bases each). The V end was cut by 5 bases, the J end by 2 bases, with 15 bases between. CDR3 length equals 15 residues. CDR1 and CDR2 from the germline V gene are SGHTA and FQGNSA. CDR3 sequence reads: CASSAHGTIQETQYF. CDR3 DNA sequence: TGTGCCAGCAGCGCACACGGGACCATACAAGAGACCCAGTACTTC.

The table lists this clonotype with a few counts. V and J are TRBV19 and TRBJ2-1; the match to TRBD2 covers 7 bases. The CDR3 is 13 amino acids. J was trimmed by 4 bases and V by 10 bases; bases with no gene match: 7. Germline V lookup: CDR1 LNHDA, CDR2 SQIVND (reference sequence). The CDR3 reads CATMGGRYNEQFF. As DNA, the CDR3 is TGTGCCACCATGGGAGGGCGTTACAATGAGCAGTTCTTC.

This clonotype appeared many times. The chain uses TRBV5-4 and TRBJ1-2; D unclear. V lost 0 bases and J 10 bases, leaving 7 bases between the germline ends. There are 11 residues in the CDR3. Germline-derived CDR1 and CDR2 are SGHNT and YYREEE (reference sequence). CDR3 nucleotide sequence: TGTGCCAGCAGCTTGGGGCAGGCCTACACCTTC. Translated, it gives CASSLGQAYTF.

This clonotype has a count of ten or more. The rearrangement uses TRBV6-1 and TRBJ1-4; perhaps TRBD1 as D (6 bases). The V and J ends lost 5 bases and 3 bases respectively, with 16 bases between them. Germline lookup yields CDR1 MNHNS and CDR2 SASEGT. The CDR3 is 16 amino acids. CDR3 protein: CASSYGRGGANEKLFF. The CDR3 DNA reads as TGTGCCAGCAGTTACGGAAGAGGGGGGGCTAATGAAAAACTGTTTTTT.

This clonotype has ten or more counts. This chain joins TRBV2 and TRBJ2-4, with D uncertain. The CDR3 spans 13 residues. V gave up 6 bases and J gave up 5 bases, with 11 bases separating them. CDR1 and CDR2 from the germline V gene are SNHLY and FYNNEI. This CDR3 is CASRTGPENIQYF. CDR3 DNA: TGTGCCAGCAGGACCGGGCCAGAAAACATTCAGTACTTC.

In this sample, this clonotype turned up many times. The rearrangement joins TRBV11-2 to TRBJ1-1; tentative D call: TRBD1 (6 bases). V lost 4 bases and J lost 6, with 12 bases in between. The CDR3 extends over 13 amino acids. CDR1 SGHAT and CDR2 FQNNGV come from the germline V gene. The CDR3 nucleotides read TGTGCCAGCAGCTCGAACAGGGAACCTGAAGCTTTCTTT. As protein: CASSSNREPEAFF.

V gene TRBV5-6 combines with J gene TRBJ2-5; 7 bases line up with TRBD2. The ends lost 0 bases at V and 4 bases at J; junction bases unmatched: 6. CDR1 is SGHDT and CDR2 is YYEEEE in the germline V gene. CDR3 length equals 15 residues. The CDR3 region is CASSLEAGERETQYF. As DNA, the CDR3 is TGTGCCAGCAGCTTGGAGGCGGGAGAGCGAGAGACCCAGTACTTC.

This clonotype was recorded many times. The chain couples TRBV12-3 or TRBV12-4 to TRBJ2-1; D is unresolved. The germline V and J ends were trimmed by 6 bases and 4 bases, with 25 bases remaining between them. CDR3 length equals 18 residues. The DNA of the CDR3 is TGTGCCAGCAGCCCACCCGGGCAGGTGGGTAACTCATACAATGAGCAGTTCTTC. Protein sequence: CASSPPGQVGNSYNEQFF.

The chain combines TRBV18 with TRBJ2-4; the D gene is possibly TRBD1 (6 bases). V lost 2 bases and J 0 bases, leaving 14 bases between the germline ends. CDR1 and CDR2 (germline): KGHSH, LQKENI. CDR3 length equals 17 residues. As DNA, the CDR3 is TGTGCCAGCTCACCATTATCAGGGGCCTTAGCCAAAAACATTCAGTACTTC. Protein: CASSPLSGALAKNIQYF.

This clonotype was picked up many times. The chain is built from TRBV6-1 and TRBJ1-2; 7 nucleotides line up with TRBD1. The junction had 5 bases not matched to a gene; V was cut back by 6 bases and J by 4 bases. This CDR3 is built from 13 residues. Germline values: CDR1 MNHNS, CDR2 SASEGT. CDR3 coding DNA: TGTGCCAGCAGCGCAGGGGGAGCCTATGGCTACACCTTC. Its protein product is CASSAGGAYGYTF.